These T cell receptor beta chains were read from a single sample in a study of T cells in Graves' hyperthyroidism and ophthalmopathy. In TCRdb, the multiplex PCR reads were re-called with MiXCR into one record per CDR3 protein. This sample has over 500,000 distinct CDR3 sequences, with about 16% found just once. The specimen was blood. The receptors here all came from a woman in her twenties or thirties with Graves' ophthalmopathy. CDR3s include the opening cysteine and the closing phenylalanine or tryptophan. A D gene is named only where the DNA matches it firmly. Clone size appears in some rows only: once, few, many, or a class for an expanded clone.

TRBJ2-1,-,-,TRBV9,TGTGCCAGCAGCCCAAAGGGTCACGGCGGGGTCTACAATGAGCAGTTCTTC,CASSPKGHGGVYNEQFF
TRBJ2-2,-,-,TRBV4-3,TGCGCCAGCAGCCAAGATCCTTCAGAGTCGAACACCGGGGAGCTGTTTTTT,CASSQDPSESNTGELFF
TRBJ1-1,few,-,TRBV7-9,TGTGCCAGCAGCCCGACATGGAACACTGAAGCTTTCTTT,CASSPTWNTEAFF
TRBJ2-7,many,-,TRBV2,TGTGCCAGCAAGGGGTTGGGGGGGCGCCCCGAGCAGTACTTC,CASKGLGGRPEQYF
TRBJ1-5,many,-,TRBV28,TGTGCCAGCAGCGACGGGGGAAATAATCAGCCCCAGCATTTT,CASSDGGNNQPQHF
TRBJ1-5,few,-,TRBV5-1,TGCGCCAGCAGCTTGGAAGCGGTCGGTAGCAATCAGCCCCAGCATTTT,CASSLEAVGSNQPQHF
TRBJ2-1,many,TRBD1,TRBV12-3/TRBV12-4,TGTGCCAGCAGTTTAAGCGACAGGGTTGCTAATGAGCAGTTCTTC,CASSLSDRVANEQFF
TRBJ1-1,many,-,TRBV7-8,TGTGCCAGCAGCTTCCACAGGGTGAAGAACACTGAAGCTTTCTTT,CASSFHRVKNTEAFF
TRBJ1-1,-,-,TRBV7-9,TGTGCCAGCAGCTCAGGGAGTTACGCTGAAGCTTTCTTT,CASSSGSYAEAFF
TRBJ2-5,many,-,TRBV7-2,TGTGCCAGCAGCAAAATACCGAGAGAGACCCAGTACTTC,CASSKIPRETQYF
TRBJ2-3,few,-,TRBV28,TGTGCCAGCAGTTTGCAGGGGGGGAACACAGATACGCAGTATTTT,CASSLQGGNTDTQYF
TRBJ2-2,many,-,TRBV2,TGTGCCAGCAGTGTCGCCGCAGGGAAGGGGACCGGGGAGCTGTTTTTT,CASSVAAGKGTGELFF
TRBJ2-1,many,-,TRBV19,TGTGCCAGTAGCCGAGGGGGCAATGAGCAGTTCTTC,CASSRGGNEQFF
TRBJ2-1,many,-,TRBV30,TGTGCCTGGAGAGGCGGAAACTCCTACAATGAGCAGTTCTTC,CAWRGGNSYNEQFF
TRBJ2-1,-,-,TRBV4-1,TGCGCCAGCAGCCAAGTGGACCTGATCTCCTACAATGAGCAGTTCTTC,CASSQVDLISYNEQFF
TRBJ2-5,-,-,TRBV2,TGTGCCAGCAGTGCCGACAGGAGAGAGACCCAGTACTTC,CASSADRRETQYF
TRBJ1-1,-,TRBD1,TRBV5-4,TGTGCCAGCAGCTTCAGGGGGCTGAACACTGAAGCTTTCTTT,CASSFRGLNTEAFF
TRBJ1-2,-,-,TRBV25-1,TGTGCCAGCAGGGGCCGGTTAGACTATGGCTACACCTTC,CASRGRLDYGYTF
TRBJ1-4,-,-,TRBV5-8,TGTGCCAGCAGCCCGAGGGGGGGGGAAGAAAAACTGTTTTTT,CASSPRGGEEKLFF
TRBJ2-6,-,-,TRBV19,TGTGCCAGTAGTATCCATCCCGGGGCCAACGTCCTGACTTTC,CASSIHPGANVLTF
TRBJ2-7,few,TRBD2,TRBV7-8,TGTGCCAGCACCGGACTAGCGGGAGTATACGAGCAGTACTTC,CASTGLAGVYEQYF
TRBJ2-2,few,TRBD1,TRBV28,TGTGCCAGCAGTTTAAAGGGACAGGGTATTTTTACCGGGGAGCTGTTTTTT,CASSLKGQGIFTGELFF
TRBJ2-1,many,-,TRBV6-2/TRBV6-3,TGTGCCAGCAGTTACCAGAGCGATGAGCAGTTCTTC,CASSYQSDEQFF
TRBJ2-7,many,-,TRBV12-3/TRBV12-4,TGTGCCAGCAGTTTACCCCCGGGATACAACATAAAGGGATCCTACGAGCAGTACTTC,CASSLPPGYNIKGSYEQYF
TRBJ2-3,many,TRBD2,TRBV20-1,TGCAGTCTGATTCTAGCGGTTAACACAGATACGCAGTATTTT,CSLILAVNTDTQYF
TRBJ2-7,-,-,TRBV11-3,TGTGCCAGCAGTTTTGAAGTCTCCTACGAGCAGTACTTC,CASSFEVSYEQYF
TRBJ2-7,-,-,TRBV19,TGTGCCAGTAGTGCCGGAGAGGGCTACGAGCAGTACTTC,CASSAGEGYEQYF
TRBJ2-7,-,-,TRBV7-8,TGTGCCAGCAGCTTAGTGGCCAGGGGGGGCAACGAGCAGTACTTC,CASSLVARGGNEQYF
TRBJ2-7,-,TRBD1,TRBV20-1,TGCAGTGCGGGACAGGGGGCAGATAGCGAGCAGTACTTC,CSAGQGADSEQYF
TRBJ2-1,-,-,TRBV25-1,TGTGCCAGCAGTGATCCGGGATACGAGCAGTTCTTC,CASSDPGYEQFF
TRBJ2-1,many,-,TRBV20-1,TGCAGTGCTAGCGGGGTGGGCTACAATGAGCAGTTCTTC,CSASGVGYNEQFF
TRBJ2-7,many,TRBD2,TRBV27,TGTGCCAGCAGTTTCACTAGCGGGGGCTACGAGCAGTACTTC,CASSFTSGGYEQYF
TRBJ1-6,-,-,TRBV7-8,TGTGCCAGCAGCCCGAGAGGGGGGAATTCACCCCTCCACTTT,CASSPRGGNSPLHF
TRBJ1-5,-,-,TRBV5-8,TGTGCCAGCAGCTTAGGATACCATAGCAATCAGCCCCAGCATTTT,CASSLGYHSNQPQHF
TRBJ2-7,many,TRBD2,TRBV29-1,TGCAGCGTTGCCGGAACTAGCGGGAGTACCTACGAGCAGTACTTC,CSVAGTSGSTYEQYF
TRBJ1-5,many,-,TRBV28,TGTGCCAGCAGAGTAGGCAGTCAGCCCCAGCATTTT,CASRVGSQPQHF
TRBJ2-7,-,TRBD2,TRBV15,TGTGCCACCAGCAGGGGAGGGACTAGCGGGAGATACGAGCAGTACTTC,CATSRGGTSGRYEQYF
TRBJ1-1,many,-,TRBV28,TGTGCCGCACTAGAGGGCACTGAAGCTTTCTTT,CAALEGTEAFF
TRBJ1-2,many,-,TRBV4-1,TGCGCCAGCAGCCAAGATGGAGATGGCTACACCTTC,CASSQDGDGYTF
TRBJ2-1,-,-,TRBV19,TGTGCCAGTAGTGTGGGCTGGGTCAATGAGCAGTTCTTC,CASSVGWVNEQFF
TRBJ2-7,many,TRBD1,TRBV20-1,TGCAGTGCTAGGACAGGGCGAGGCTACGAGCAGTACTTC,CSARTGRGYEQYF
TRBJ2-7,-,-,TRBV30,TGTGCCTGGAGTACACGCAGGGGCTTTCGGACGGACGAGCAGTACTTC,CAWSTRRGFRTDEQYF
TRBJ2-7,many,-,TRBV20-1,TGCAGTGCGCCCGGGACCCGCTACGAGCAGTACTTC,CSAPGTRYEQYF
TRBJ1-3,-,-,TRBV12-3/TRBV12-4,TGTGCCAGCCAAAGGGATTTGGGCTCTGGAAACACCATATATTTT,CASQRDLGSGNTIYF
TRBJ1-5,-,TRBD1,TRBV11-2,TGTGCCAGCAGCTTAGACGGGACAGGGGAGCAGCCCCAGCATTTT,CASSLDGTGEQPQHF
TRBJ1-5,many,TRBD1,TRBV7-8,TGTGCCAGCAGCGTGACCGGGACAGGGAAAGGAAATCAGCCCCAGCATTTT,CASSVTGTGKGNQPQHF
TRBJ2-7,many,TRBD2,TRBV12-3/TRBV12-4,TGTGCCAGCAGGGTAGCGGGAGGGTCTGTCGAGCAGTACTTC,CASRVAGGSVEQYF
TRBJ2-7,many,-,TRBV28,TGTGCCAGCAGTAGGATGGCGGGTGATTACGAGCAGTACTTC,CASSRMAGDYEQYF
TRBJ2-7,many,-,TRBV6-1,TGTGCCAGCAGCCCCGCGGCGATAAGGGCACGCGAGCAGTACTTC,CASSPAAIRAREQYF
TRBJ2-1,many,-,TRBV19,TGTGCCAGTAGTGACCCAGGGACATATGAGCAGTTCTTC,CASSDPGTYEQFF
TRBJ2-1,-,-,TRBV9,TGTGCCAGCAGCGTAGCTACGGCTAATGAGCAGTTCTTC,CASSVATANEQFF
TRBJ2-7,many,-,TRBV5-1,TGCGCCAGCAGCGGATCATACGAGCAGTACTTC,CASSGSYEQYF
TRBJ1-4,few,-,TRBV28,TGTGCCAGCAGTTCTCTATCCCCGGAAGCAACTAATGAAAAACTGTTTTTT,CASSSLSPEATNEKLFF
TRBJ1-3,many,-,TRBV3-1,TGTGCCAGCAGCCAAGTAGGGCTGGGACTCTCTGGAAACACCATATATTTT,CASSQVGLGLSGNTIYF
TRBJ2-5,many,TRBD2,TRBV7-2,TGTGCCAGCAGCTTAGACGTAGCGGGAGTGGAGACCCAGTACTTC,CASSLDVAGVETQYF
TRBJ1-6,-,-,TRBV28,TGTGCCAGCACCGTGGGACAAGGAAATTCACCCCTCCACTTT,CASTVGQGNSPLHF
TRBJ1-2,few,TRBD1,TRBV7-9,TGTGCCAGCAGCGACAGGGGGGTCTATGGCTACACCTTC,CASSDRGVYGYTF
TRBJ1-2,many,-,TRBV12-3/TRBV12-4,TGTGCCAGCAGGGATACAGGGAAATTCTATGGCTACACCTTC,CASRDTGKFYGYTF
TRBJ2-3,-,-,TRBV5-1,TGCGCCAGCAGCTTGGGGGCCGTCAACACAGATACGCAGTATTTT,CASSLGAVNTDTQYF